These 32 T cell receptor beta chains share one sample of origin, sequenced in a study of OX40 agonist ivuxolimab in advanced cancers. The method was immunoSEQ multiplex PCR; TCRdb's version includes in-frame clones alone and lacks a portion of them. This table has 60,000 to 90,000 clones, around 85% appearing once. The sample in question was CD4+ or CD8+ T cells sorted from blood, obtained in a trial of the OX40 agonist ivuxolimab. These receptors all come from an adult with an advanced solid tumor such as melanoma, head and neck, liver or kidney cancer.

The chain uses TRBV5-1 and TRBJ2-3; unclear D gene. Germline V lookup: CDR1 SGHRS, CDR2 YFSETQ. This CDR3 region has 16 residues. Trimming stripped 1 base from V and 0 bases from J, with 12 bases between. The CDR3, as DNA: TGCGCCAGCAGCTTGCCCCCTTACGGTAGCACAGATACGCAGTATTTT. This codes for CASSLPPYGSTDTQYF.

V gene TRBV7-2 combines with J gene TRBJ1-1; D uncertain. Germline CDR1 reads SGHTA; CDR2 reads FQGNSA. Trimming removed 8 bases at V and 1 base at J, with 11 bases between. The CDR3 contains 13 residues. The CDR3 coding sequence is TGTGCCAGCGCCCTGGGTTCGAACACTGAAGCTTTCTTT. Translated: CASALGSNTEAFF.

This chain joins TRBV7-8 and TRBJ2-1, with TRBD2 as a possible D gene (6 bases). Trimming removed 5 bases at V and 0 bases at J, with 11 bases between. CDR1 is SGHVS and CDR2 is FQNEAQ in the germline V gene. This CDR3 has 15 amino acids. CDR3 region: CASSPGESSYNEQFF. CDR3 bases: TGTGCCAGCAGCCCGGGGGAAAGCTCCTACAATGAGCAGTTCTTC.

This sequence joins TRBV7-9 and TRBJ2-7; a possible D gene is TRBD1 (5 bases). With 1 base removed from V and 7 bases from J, the gap between germline ends came to 5 bases. CDR3 size: 11 residues. The germline gives CDR1 SEHNR, CDR2 FQNEAQ (reference sequence). The CDR3 sequence is CASSLGQEQYF. CDR3 DNA: TGTGCCAGCAGCTTAGGACAGGAGCAGTACTTC. Full variable domain (missing parts from reference TRBV7-9 and TRBJ2-7): DTGVSQNPRHKITKRGQNVTFRCDPISEHNRLYWYRQTLGQGPEFLTYFQNEAQLEKSRLLSDRFSAERPKGSFSTLEIQRTEQGDSAMYLCASSLGQEQYFGPGTRLTVT.

The chain has TRBV7-2 and TRBJ1-5, with 7 positions matching TRBD1. Germline V gives CDR1 SGHTA, CDR2 FQGNSA. Losses at the gene ends were 1 base for V and 6 bases for J; bases not matched to a gene: 3. The CDR3 spans 14 residues. For the CDR3, the DNA is TGTGCCAGCAGCTTAGGACAGGGAACTCAGCCCCAGCATTTT. Translated: CASSLGQGTQPQHF.

The chain uses TRBV28 and TRBJ1-5, with TRBD1 identical over 8 bases. Trimming cost V 5 bases and J 7 bases; bases outside gene matches: 7. Germline lookup yields CDR1 MDHEN and CDR2 SYDVKM. The CDR3 has 14 amino acids. The CDR3 reads CASSPTGGRQPQHF. CDR3 nucleotide sequence: TGTGCCAGCAGTCCCACAGGGGGGCGGCAGCCCCAGCATTTT.

This chain connects TRBV14 to TRBJ2-5; D possibly corresponds to TRBD1 (5 bases). With 2 bases removed from V and 5 bases from J, the gap between germline ends came to 15 bases. Germline CDR1 reads SGHDN; CDR2 reads FVKESK. This CDR3 region has 15 residues. CDR3 residues: CASSQWGRAVETQYF. As DNA, the CDR3 is TGTGCCAGCAGCCAATGGGGCCGGGCCGTGGAGACCCAGTACTTC.

This clone was detected only once. The gene calls are TRBV13 and TRBJ2-7, with 12 bases identical to TRBD2. This CDR3 contains 17 residues. CDR1 and CDR2 from the germline V gene are PRHDT and FYEKMQ (reference sequence). The J segment lost 4 bases and the V segment lost 5 bases, leaving 12 bases of the junction unmatched. The CDR3 bases are TGTGCCAGCAGCCTAACCTGGACTAGCGGGGAGGTTTACGAGCAGTACTTC. It yields the protein CASSLTWTSGEVYEQYF. The full variable domain, with the rest looked up from reference TRBV13 and TRBJ2-7, is AAGVIQSPRHLIKEKRETATLKCYPIPRHDTVYWYQQGPGQDPQFLISFYEKMQSDKGSIPDRFSAQQFSDYHSELNMSSLELGDSALYFCASSLTWTSGEVYEQYFGPGTRLTVT.

This chain joins TRBV15 and TRBJ1-1; D gene unclear. Germline CDR1 LNHNV, CDR2 YYDKDF (reference sequence). The germline V and J ends were trimmed by 5 bases and 3 bases, with 16 bases remaining between them. The CDR3 consists of 15 residues. CDR3 nucleotides: TGTGCCACCAGCGTGGTGACCTGGGGATACACTGAAGCTTTCTTT. Protein sequence: CATSVVTWGYTEAFF.

The chain carries TRBV19 and TRBJ1-4; D gene unclear. The CDR3 sequence is 14 residues long. Germline values: CDR1 LNHDA, CDR2 SQIVND (reference sequence). Trimming took 8 bases from V and 0 from J, leaving 10 bases between them. CDR3 in amino acids: CASRLGATNEKLFF. DNA for the CDR3: TGTGCCAGTCGGCTGGGTGCAACTAATGAAAAACTGTTTTTT.

The genes are TRBV11-2 and TRBJ2-5; 8 bases agree with TRBD2. V dropped 6 bases and J dropped 2; count of bases not matched to a gene: 11. The CDR3 loop spans 16 amino acids. The germline gives CDR1 SGHAT, CDR2 FQNNGV. Written as DNA, the CDR3 is TGTGCCAGCAGGCCTCTGGCGGGAGGTGTACAAGAGACCCAGTACTTC. It translates to CASRPLAGGVQETQYF.

The V gene is TRBV19, the J gene TRBJ2-7; 9 bases match TRBD1. V gave up 7 bases and J gave up 6 bases; unmatched junction bases: 10. The CDR3 totals 14 residues. CDR1 is LNHDA, CDR2 SQIVND, per germline (reference sequence). CDR3 amino acids: CASNLRTGVGEQYF. DNA of the CDR3: TGTGCCAGTAACCTTCGGACAGGGGTGGGCGAGCAGTACTTC.

V is TRBV6-1 and J is TRBJ1-5; no definite D call. CDR3 length: 16 residues. Germline V gene data show CDR1 as MNHNS and CDR2 as SASEGT. V was clipped by 3 bases and J by 1 base, with 13 bases between them. Written as DNA, the CDR3 is TGTGCCAGCAGTGATCCCCCCAGTAGAAGCAATCAGCCCCAGCATTTT. Translating it yields CASSDPPSRSNQPQHF.

V usage is TRBV7-6 and J usage is TRBJ2-7, with TRBD1 identical over 8 bases. V was pared by 5 bases and J by 1 base, with 7 bases of the junction left unmatched. Germline V CDR1 and CDR2: SGHVS, FNYEAQ. The CDR3 sequence is 15 residues long. CDR3: CASSIRQGSSYEQYF. The CDR3 DNA reads TGTGCCAGCAGCATAAGACAGGGGTCGTCCTACGAGCAGTACTTC.

The chain links TRBV27 to TRBJ2-1; 13 nucleotides match TRBD2. Germline CDR1 and CDR2: MNHEY and SMNVEV (reference sequence). Trimming cost V 7 bases and J 10 bases; bases outside gene matches: 10. The CDR3 covers 15 residues. The CDR3 spells CASTKGLAGTGEQFF. The CDR3, as DNA: TGTGCCAGCACCAAGGGACTAGCGGGAACGGGGGAGCAGTTCTTC.

The rearrangement joins TRBV11-2 to TRBJ2-6; no firm D call. Trimming shortened V by 2 bases and J by 3 bases, and 2 bases separated the two germline ends. Germline V CDR1 and CDR2: SGHAT, FQNNGV. The CDR3 contains 13 residues. CDR3 bases: TGTGCCAGCAGCTTAAGTGGGGCCAACGTCCTGACTTTC. This translates into CASSLSGANVLTF.

The rearrangement joins TRBV10-3 to TRBJ2-1, with 8 bases lining up with TRBD2. Per germline, CDR1 ENHRY and CDR2 SYGVKD. The CDR3 loop spans 15 amino acids. V trimming: 6 bases; J trimming: 2 bases; junction bases outside the gene matches: 6. CDR3 protein: CAIRSTSGTYNEQFF. The DNA of the CDR3 is TGTGCCATCAGGAGTACTAGCGGAACCTACAATGAGCAGTTCTTC.

The rearrangement joins TRBV15 to TRBJ2-7; D not certain. The ends were cut back, 4 bases at V and 2 bases at J, with 12 bases in the middle. This CDR3 region has 14 residues. In germline, CDR1 is LNHNV, CDR2 YYDKDF (reference sequence). The CDR3, as DNA: TGTGCCACCAGCATGAAGCGTGGGGCCTACGAGCAGTACTTC. Protein product: CATSMKRGAYEQYF.

V is TRBV7-8 and J is TRBJ1-1; a possible D gene is TRBD1 (5 bases). The CDR3 extends over 13 amino acids. The V end lost 7 bases, the J end lost 4 bases, and 13 bases lay between the germline ends. Germline V CDR1 and CDR2: SGHVS, FQNEAQ. DNA for the CDR3: TGTGCCAGCACCAGAGCGGGGGGCACTGAAGCTTTCTTT. This sequence encodes CASTRAGGTEAFF.

The rearrangement joins TRBV9 to TRBJ2-5; no firm D call. Looked up from germline, CDR1 is SGDLS and CDR2 is YYNGEE. Trimming stripped 2 bases from V and 4 bases from J, with 15 bases between. The CDR3 runs to 15 residues. CDR3 sequence (DNA): TGTGCCAGCAGCGTGACGGACGGGCGCATAGAGACCCAGTACTTC. This encodes CASSVTDGRIETQYF.

The gene calls are TRBV27 and TRBJ1-1; D remains unclear. CDR3 length equals 13 residues. Germline assignment: CDR1 MNHEY and CDR2 SMNVEV (reference sequence). Trimming stripped 9 bases from V and 2 bases from J, with 13 bases between. The CDR3 protein is CASTFGPNTEAFF. In DNA, the CDR3 is TGTGCCAGTACCTTCGGCCCAAACACTGAAGCTTTCTTT.

This clone appeared a few times. The V and J genes are TRBV7-2 and TRBJ1-1; TRBD1 is a possible D gene (5 bases). The V end lost 8 bases, the J end lost 1 base, and 11 bases lay between the germline ends. The CDR3 is 13 amino acids. The germline CDR1 and CDR2 sequences are SGHTA and FQGNSA. In DNA, the CDR3 is TGTGCCAGCCAGGGAGTTCGGAACACTGAAGCTTTCTTT. Translating gives CASQGVRNTEAFF.

This chain uses TRBV7-2 with TRBJ1-5; D not resolved. The germline CDR1 and CDR2 sequences are SGHTA and FQGNSA. Deletions cut 5 bases from V and 0 bases from J, with 8 bases between. The CDR3 is 14 residues long. The DNA for the CDR3 is TGTGCCAGCAGCCTAATTAATAGCAATCAGCCCCAGCATTTT. Residues: CASSLINSNQPQHF.

This clone was counted between two and nine times. V gene TRBV10-3 combines with J gene TRBJ1-3; tentative D call: TRBD1 (6 bases). Trimming took 5 bases from V and 2 from J, leaving 19 bases between them. Germline values: CDR1 ENHRY, CDR2 SYGVKD. The CDR3 spans 17 residues. The CDR3 DNA is TGTGCCATCAGTCGGGGGCCCGGGGGGGACCCTGGAAACACCATATATTTT. Translated, it gives CAISRGPGGDPGNTIYF.

This chain uses TRBV6-1 with TRBJ2-1; D gene ambiguous. Trimming pared 1 base from V and 8 bases from J, leaving 6 bases between. Germline assignment: CDR1 MNHNS and CDR2 SASEGT. The CDR3 runs 12 residues. CDR3 residues: CASSEVEYEQFF. For the CDR3, the DNA is TGTGCCAGCAGTGAAGTGGAGTATGAGCAGTTCTTC.

The V and J genes are TRBV10-2 and TRBJ2-3; 10 positions agree with TRBD2. Losses at the gene ends were 7 bases for V and 3 bases for J; bases not matched to a gene: 4. The germline V gene has CDR1 WSHSY and CDR2 SAAADI. The CDR3 sequence is 14 residues long. The CDR3: CASIPSGRTDTQYF. The CDR3 DNA reads as TGCGCCAGCATTCCTAGCGGGAGAACAGATACGCAGTATTTT.

CDR3 bases: TGTGCCAGCAGCCCCCGTACCTTCGATCCGGAGGTACCAGATACGCAGTATTTT. Encoded protein: CASSPRTFDPEVPDTQYF. The J gene is TRBJ2-3, the V gene TRBV11-2, with TRBD2 as a possible D gene (5 bases). V lost 5 bases to trimming and J lost 4 bases, with 25 bases between them. The CDR3 covers 18 residues. Germline lookup yields CDR1 SGHAT and CDR2 FQNNGV.

V is TRBV2 and J is TRBJ2-2; D unclear. The CDR3 is 14 amino acids. The ends were cut back, 8 bases at V and 0 bases at J, with 10 bases in the middle. Per the germline V gene, CDR1 is SNHLY and CDR2 is FYNNEI. The CDR3 bases are TGTGCCAGCCATGAGATCGCGAACACCGGGGAGCTGTTTTTT. It is translated as CASHEIANTGELFF.

The chain uses TRBV7-8 and TRBJ2-1, with D tentatively TRBD1 or TRBD2 (6 bases each). The CDR3 contains 15 residues. Per the germline V gene, CDR1 is SGHVS and CDR2 is FQNEAQ. V shed 5 bases and J shed 9 bases, with 20 bases lying between them. The CDR3 is CASSRAEVGGSEQFF. The CDR3 bases are TGTGCCAGCAGCCGCGCCGAAGTGGGGGGCAGTGAGCAGTTCTTC.

This sequence joins TRBV7-9 and TRBJ1-1; TRBD1 matches 10 bases. The germline V gene encodes CDR1 SEHNR and CDR2 FQNEAQ (reference sequence). The CDR3 covers 14 residues. V dropped 5 bases and J dropped 11; count of bases not matched to a gene: 11. CDR3 protein: CASSPDRGQGGAFF. As DNA, the CDR3 is TGTGCCAGCAGCCCCGACAGGGGGCAGGGGGGGGCTTTCTTT.

This clone was picked up a small number of times. The chain combines TRBV27 with TRBJ1-2; D unresolved. V dropped 6 bases and J dropped 5 bases, with 16 bases sitting between them. The CDR3 is 14 amino acids. Germline V gene lookup returns CDR1 MNHEY and CDR2 SMNVEV (reference sequence). CDR3 sequence: CASSLSQRGYGYTF. Written as DNA, the CDR3 is TGTGCCAGCAGCCTTTCCCAGCGGGGTTATGGCTACACCTTC.

This chain links TRBV4-3 with TRBJ1-1; D may be TRBD1 (6 bases). The germline V gene has CDR1 LGHNA and CDR2 YSLEER. The CDR3 is 15 amino acids. V lost 3 bases, J lost 1 base, and 12 bases lay in between. In DNA form, the CDR3 reads TGCGCCAGCAGCCAGTCCAGGGGCCGGAACACTGAAGCTTTCTTT. It encodes CASSQSRGRNTEAFF.